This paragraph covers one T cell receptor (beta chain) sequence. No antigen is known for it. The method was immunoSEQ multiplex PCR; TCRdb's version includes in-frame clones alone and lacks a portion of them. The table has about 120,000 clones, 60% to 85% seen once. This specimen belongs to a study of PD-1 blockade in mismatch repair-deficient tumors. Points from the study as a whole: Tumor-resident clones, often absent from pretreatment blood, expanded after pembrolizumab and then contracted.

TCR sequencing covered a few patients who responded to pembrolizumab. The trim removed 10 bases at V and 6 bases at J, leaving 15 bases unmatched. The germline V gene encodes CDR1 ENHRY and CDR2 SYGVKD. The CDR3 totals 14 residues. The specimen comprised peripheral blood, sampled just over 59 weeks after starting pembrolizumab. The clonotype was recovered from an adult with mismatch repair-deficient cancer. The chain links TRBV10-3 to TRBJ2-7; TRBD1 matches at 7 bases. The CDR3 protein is CATKQGDRISEQYF. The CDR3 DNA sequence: TGTGCCACCAAGCAGGGGGACAGAATATCCGAGCAGTACTTC.